These T cell receptor beta chains were read from a single sample in a study of radiotherapy plus CTLA-4 blockade in lung cancer. Sequencing was performed with immunoSEQ multiplex PCR; in TCRdb, only in-frame clones are kept and a portion is missing. The sample has 55,000 to 65,000 clones, around 69% seen once. The sample consisted of peripheral blood, taken from a patient treated with radiotherapy plus ipilimumab. The receptors stem from a human donor with non-small cell lung cancer who had a complete response to radiotherapy plus ipilimumab. CDR3s include the opening cysteine and the closing phenylalanine or tryptophan. A D gene is named only where the DNA matches it firmly. Not every row has a clone size; where given, it reads once, few, many or a size class.

TRBD1	TRBV19	few	TRBJ1-4	TGTGCCAGCCATCCCGGGCAAGTGACAGGGAAAAAACTGTTTTTT	CASHPGQVTGKKLFF
TRBD1	TRBV7-6	.	TRBJ1-4	TGTGCCAGCAGCTCCCGCGGGACAGGCATAGTGAGGGGAACTAATGAAAAACTGTTTTTT	CASSSRGTGIVRGTNEKLFF
TRBD2	TRBV28	.	TRBJ2-5	TGTGCCAGCAGTCTTCTTCAGGCGCGGGGGGAGCAGTACTTC	CASSLLQARGEQYF
TRBD2	TRBV7-8	.	TRBJ2-5	TGTGCCAGCAGCTTTCGCGGGGGGGCCGGGCGCATTCAAGAGACCCAGTACTTC	CASSFRGGAGRIQETQYF
.	TRBV10-1	.	TRBJ1-2	TGCGCCAGCCTCCATCGGGGGGGCTACACCTTC	CASLHRGGYTF
.	TRBV2	.	TRBJ1-1	TGTGCCAGCAGTGCGGACAGCTTATTCGCTTTCTTT	CASSADSLFAFF
TRBD2	TRBV7-8	.	TRBJ2-2	TGTGCCAGCAGCTCCTACGTTTCAGCGGGGAAGGGCACCGGGGAGCTGTTTTTT	CASSSYVSAGKGTGELFF
.	TRBV28	.	TRBJ2-7	TGTGCCAGCAGTTTGGGGGGGACATTGTCCTACGAGCAGTACTTC	CASSLGGTLSYEQYF
TRBD1	TRBV7-8	.	TRBJ2-7	TGTGCCAGCAGCTTAGCGATTTCTCAGGGGGCGGCATCCTACGAGCAGTACTTC	CASSLAISQGAASYEQYF
TRBD1	TRBV28	.	TRBJ2-5	TGTGCCAGCAGCCTTCGACAGGGGATGTACTTC	CASSLRQGMYF
.	TRBV11-3	.	TRBJ2-7	TGTGCCAGCAGCTCTCGAGGTTTGGAGCAGTACTTC	CASSSRGLEQYF
.	TRBV20-1	.	TRBJ1-2	TGCAGTGCTAGATGGAGTGGCGGCTACACCTTC	CSARWSGGYTF
.	TRBV10-3	.	TRBJ2-1	TGTGCCATCAGTGAGTCGATGGGGACTGTAATGAACAATGAGCAGTTCTTC	CAISESMGTVMNNEQFF
.	TRBV10-1	once	TRBJ2-3	TGCGCCAGCAGTGACGGTGGGAGAACAGATACGCAGTATTTT	CASSDGGRTDTQYF
TRBD2	TRBV14	many	TRBJ2-3	TGTGCCAGCAGCCAAGGCGGGGGGAGGGCAGATACGCAGTATTTT	CASSQGGGRADTQYF
TRBD2	TRBV7-9	.	TRBJ2-1	TGTGCCAGCAGCTTAGGGACTAGCATTATCGATGAGCAGTTCTTC	CASSLGTSIIDEQFF
TRBD1	TRBV4-3	.	TRBJ1-5	TGCGCCAGCAGCCCCGACAGGGGATCCCAGCCCCAGCATTTT	CASSPDRGSQPQHF
TRBD2	TRBV9	once	TRBJ2-3	TGTGCCAGCAGCGTAGCTACCGGGACTAGCGGGAGTACGCAGTATTTT	CASSVATGTSGSTQYF
.	TRBV19	.	TRBJ1-1	TGTGCCAGTAGTATCTATATGACAGCTAGGAACACTGAAGCTTTCTTT	CASSIYMTARNTEAFF
.	TRBV21-1	few	TRBJ1-2	TGTGCCAGCAGCGGCTACCACAGGGGGCGCGGCTATGGCTACACCTTC	CASSGYHRGRGYGYTF
.	TRBV10-2	few	TRBJ1-5	TGCGCCAGCAGTGAGTCCACAAATCAGCCCCAGCATTTT	CASSESTNQPQHF
TRBD2	TRBV10-1	few	TRBJ2-3	TGCGCCAGCAGTGAGACATTAGCGGGGGGACCCACAGATACGCAGTATTTT	CASSETLAGGPTDTQYF
.	TRBV14	few	TRBJ2-5	TGTGCCAGCAGCCAGCACGCCTTCCAGGGGCGCCGGGGGACCCAGTACTTC	CASSQHAFQGRRGTQYF
.	TRBV6-5	few	TRBJ1-2	TGTGCCAGCAGGGTGGGGGGATATGGCTACACCTTC	CASRVGGYGYTF
TRBD1	TRBV7-2	.	TRBJ2-1	TGTGCCAGCAGCTTTAGGGGGCTACGGAATGAGCAGTTCTTC	CASSFRGLRNEQFF
TRBD1	TRBV19	.	TRBJ1-2	TGTGCCAGTAGTATTGACAGGGGCTATGGCTACACCTTC	CASSIDRGYGYTF
.	TRBV6-1	once	TRBJ1-2	TGTGCCAGCAGTTATCAAGGCGAGGGCTATGGCTACACCTTC	CASSYQGEGYGYTF
.	TRBV5-1	.	TRBJ1-2	TGCGCCAGCAGCTTGGACGGAACTACCGGCAGCTATGGCTACACCTTC	CASSLDGTTGSYGYTF
.	TRBV7-2	.	TRBJ2-7	TGTGCCAGCAGACTCACGGCGGGGTTGTTTTCCTACGAGCAGTACTTC	CASRLTAGLFSYEQYF
.	TRBV7-7	once	TRBJ2-1	TGTGCCAGCAGCCCATCAGCGGGTTCCCCACCGCAGTTCTTC	CASSPSAGSPPQFF